The 18 T cell receptor beta chains below come from one sample, sequenced in a study of cytotoxic CD8 clonotypes in ibrutinib-treated CLL. Measured with immunoSEQ multiplex PCR; TCRdb has only the in-frame clones, and not every one. The sample has approximately 300,000 clones, about 80% seen once; the top ten hold under 8.5%. The sample was PBMCs, taken before ibrutinib treatment. These TCRs come from a human donor with chronic lymphocytic leukemia.

The rearrangement links TRBV7-2 to TRBJ1-1; maybe TRBD1 (5 bases). The CDR3 spans 14 residues. V lost 5 bases and J lost 7, with 17 bases in between. The V gene's germline CDR1 is SGHTA and CDR2 FQGNSA. CDR3: CASSVGRGAFEAFF. In nucleotides, the CDR3 is TGTGCCAGCAGCGTTGGTCGTGGGGCCTTTGAAGCTTTCTTT.

The chain links TRBV4-3 to TRBJ2-5, with TRBD2 matching over 8 bases. CDR1 and CDR2 from the germline V gene are LGHNA and YSLEER. The J segment lost 2 bases and the V segment lost 0 bases, leaving 5 bases of the junction unmatched. The CDR3 runs to 16 residues. The CDR3: CASSQDRGGRQETQYF. The CDR3, as DNA: TGCGCCAGCAGCCAAGATCGGGGGGGTCGGCAAGAGACCCAGTACTTC.

This rearrangement joins TRBV2 to TRBJ2-2; no definite D call. V lost 4 bases and J lost 4, with 10 bases in between. Germline loops: CDR1 SNHLY, CDR2 FYNNEI. This CDR3 has 14 amino acids. In DNA, the CDR3 is TGTGCCAGCAGTGCTTTTAGCAGCACCGGGGAGCTGTTTTTT. Translating it yields CASSAFSSTGELFF.

The chain joins TRBV18 to TRBJ2-5; 13 bases match TRBD2. CDR1 is KGHSH and CDR2 is LQKENI in the germline V gene. Losses at the gene ends were 5 bases for V and 5 bases for J; bases not matched to a gene: 14. The length of the CDR3 is 18 residues. The CDR3 region is CASSFNTGTSGNQETQYF. CDR3 DNA sequence: TGTGCCAGCTCATTTAACACCGGGACTAGCGGGAATCAGGAGACCCAGTACTTC.

This chain links TRBV27 with TRBJ2-1; D is undetermined. V lost 1 base to trimming and J lost 10 bases, with 11 bases between them. This CDR3 has 13 amino acids. Germline V gene sequence: CDR1 MNHEY, CDR2 SMNVEV (reference sequence). The CDR3 nucleotides read TGTGCCAGCAGTTTATTTCCGGATCGGGAGCAGTTCTTC. Translating gives CASSLFPDREQFF.

This clone was found a few times. This sequence joins TRBV2 and TRBJ2-7; D remains ambiguous. The germline gives CDR1 SNHLY, CDR2 FYNNEI. V shed 2 bases and J shed 5 bases, with 10 bases lying between them. The CDR3 is 13 residues long. The CDR3 nucleotides are TGTGCCAGCAGTGAATCGTTAATCCACGAGCAGTACTTC. Translation: CASSESLIHEQYF.

This chain joins TRBV6-6 and TRBJ1-1; D may be TRBD1 (5 bases). V was pared by 7 bases and J by 3 bases, with 15 bases between. This CDR3 region has 14 residues. CDR1 is MNHNY, CDR2 SVGAGI, per germline (reference sequence). The CDR3 loop reads CASIRHGGDTEAFF. The DNA for the CDR3 is TGTGCCAGCATACGGCATGGGGGGGACACTGAAGCTTTCTTT.

J is TRBJ2-5 and V is TRBV4-2; D not certain. Germline CDR1 LGHNA, CDR2 YNFKEQ. V lost 4 bases, J lost 4 bases, and 16 bases lay in between. The CDR3 runs 15 residues. CDR3 sequence (DNA): TGTGCCAGCAGCCCATCCGAGCGTTCCGGAGAGACCCAGTACTTC. This encodes CASSPSERSGETQYF.

This clone was counted a single time. V usage is TRBV11-2 and J usage is TRBJ2-7; TRBD1 or TRBD2 may be the D gene (5 bases each). The CDR3 spans 17 residues. Germline V lookup: CDR1 SGHAT, CDR2 FQNNGV. The ends were cut back, 5 bases at V and 4 bases at J, with 24 bases in the middle. CDR3 region: CASSPSLPGPVGYEQYF. In nucleotides, the CDR3 is TGTGCCAGCAGCCCGTCCCTCCCGGGACCGGTAGGGTACGAGCAGTACTTC.

This clone has only one observation. The chain joins TRBV4-3 to TRBJ1-2; 8 positions match TRBD1. Germline V gene lookup returns CDR1 LGHNA and CDR2 YSLEER. The CDR3 contains 16 residues. The V segment lost 1 base and the J segment 4 bases; nucleotides outside the gene matches: 8. CDR3 sequence (DNA): TGCGCCAGCAGCCAAGGGTCCAGGGGGCTTGGCTATGGCTACACCTTC. Encoded protein: CASSQGSRGLGYGYTF.

This chain connects TRBV15 to TRBJ2-7; 9 bases are a match to TRBD2. With V trimmed by 3 bases and J by 2 bases, 5 bases remained unmatched. This CDR3 contains 15 residues. Germline V gene data show CDR1 as LNHNV and CDR2 as YYDKDF (reference sequence). CDR3 residues: CATSSRAGGTYEQYF. CDR3 coding DNA: TGTGCCACCAGCAGTAGGGCGGGAGGGACCTACGAGCAGTACTTC.

The V and J genes are TRBV6-5 and TRBJ2-3; D is perhaps TRBD1 or TRBD2 (7 bases each). The CDR3 consists of 15 residues. V lost 4 bases, J lost 2 bases, and 13 bases lay in between. Germline CDR1 MNHEY, CDR2 SVGAGI. The CDR3 sequence is CASSSSGTATDTQYF. The CDR3 nucleotides are TGTGCCAGCAGTTCCAGCGGGACAGCCACAGATACGCAGTATTTT.

The chain joins TRBV7-9 to TRBJ2-7, with D tentatively TRBD1 or TRBD2 (5 bases each). The germline gives CDR1 SEHNR, CDR2 FQNEAQ (reference sequence). Trimming took 6 bases from V and 2 from J, leaving 11 bases between them. This CDR3 has 13 residues. The CDR3 DNA is TGTGCCAGCAGTTTCCGGGACCCCTACGAGCAGTACTTC. Amino acids: CASSFRDPYEQYF.

V usage is TRBV4-3 and J usage is TRBJ2-1; TRBD2 agrees at 13 bases. From germline, CDR1 is LGHNA and CDR2 YSLEER. There are 16 residues in the CDR3. J lost 7 bases, V lost 4 bases, and 7 bases had no gene match. CDR3 DNA: TGCGCCAGCAGCCGTGGACTAGCGGGAGTAGGTAATGAGCAGTTCTTC. This codes for CASSRGLAGVGNEQFF.

The V and J genes are TRBV29-1 and TRBJ1-1; no definite D call. The V gene lost 8 bases and the J gene lost 1 base, with 11 bases spanning the gap. Germline V gene sequence: CDR1 SQVTM, CDR2 ANQGSEA. This CDR3 contains 12 residues. The CDR3 DNA reads TGCAGCACCAGTCCATCGAACACTGAAGCTTTCTTT. Protein: CSTSPSNTEAFF.

This clone was seen a handful of times. The chain recombines TRBV29-1 with TRBJ2-3; possibly TRBD1 for D (6 bases). The germline gives CDR1 SQVTM, CDR2 ANQGSEA. This CDR3 is 12 amino acids long. Trimming left V 6 bases short and J 2 bases short, with 9 bases between. The CDR3 protein is CSVWTVTDTQYF. The CDR3 DNA sequence: TGCAGCGTATGGACAGTCACAGATACGCAGTATTTT.

Worth noting for this clone: The junction and the germline gene differ at one end; a read error may be behind it. This chain connects TRBV7-7 to TRBJ2-7, with D unclear. CDR3 length equals 15 residues. Germline V gene data show CDR1 as SSHAT and CDR2 as FNYEAQ (reference sequence). The chain's CDR3 is CASSLEDGPPYEQYF. In DNA, the CDR3 is TGTGCTAGCAGCTTAGAGGACGGGCCTCCCTACGAGCAGTACTTC. The entire variable domain, with the rest obtained from reference TRBV7-7 and TRBJ2-7, is as follows: GAGVSQSPRYKVTKRGQDVTLRCDPISSHATLYWYQQALGQGPEFLTYFNYEAQPDKSGLPSDRFSAERPEGSISTLTIQRTEQRDSAMYRCASSLEDGPPYEQYFGPGTRLTVT.

The chain recombines TRBV28 with TRBJ2-2; 9 positions match TRBD1. Looked up from germline, CDR1 is MDHEN and CDR2 is SYDVKM. J gave up 4 bases and V 4 bases, and 7 bases lay outside the gene matches. The CDR3 loop spans 16 amino acids. CDR3 coding DNA: TGTGCCAGCAGTTCCCGACAGGGGGGAAGCACCGGGGAGCTGTTTTTT. Residues: CASSSRQGGSTGELFF. The entire variable domain, with the rest obtained from reference TRBV28 and TRBJ2-2, is as follows: DVKVTQSSRYLVKRTGEKVFLECVQDMDHENMFWYRQDPGLGLRLIYFSYDVKMKEKGDIPEGYSVSREKKERFSLILESASTNQTSMYLCASSSRQGGSTGELFFGEGSRLTVL.